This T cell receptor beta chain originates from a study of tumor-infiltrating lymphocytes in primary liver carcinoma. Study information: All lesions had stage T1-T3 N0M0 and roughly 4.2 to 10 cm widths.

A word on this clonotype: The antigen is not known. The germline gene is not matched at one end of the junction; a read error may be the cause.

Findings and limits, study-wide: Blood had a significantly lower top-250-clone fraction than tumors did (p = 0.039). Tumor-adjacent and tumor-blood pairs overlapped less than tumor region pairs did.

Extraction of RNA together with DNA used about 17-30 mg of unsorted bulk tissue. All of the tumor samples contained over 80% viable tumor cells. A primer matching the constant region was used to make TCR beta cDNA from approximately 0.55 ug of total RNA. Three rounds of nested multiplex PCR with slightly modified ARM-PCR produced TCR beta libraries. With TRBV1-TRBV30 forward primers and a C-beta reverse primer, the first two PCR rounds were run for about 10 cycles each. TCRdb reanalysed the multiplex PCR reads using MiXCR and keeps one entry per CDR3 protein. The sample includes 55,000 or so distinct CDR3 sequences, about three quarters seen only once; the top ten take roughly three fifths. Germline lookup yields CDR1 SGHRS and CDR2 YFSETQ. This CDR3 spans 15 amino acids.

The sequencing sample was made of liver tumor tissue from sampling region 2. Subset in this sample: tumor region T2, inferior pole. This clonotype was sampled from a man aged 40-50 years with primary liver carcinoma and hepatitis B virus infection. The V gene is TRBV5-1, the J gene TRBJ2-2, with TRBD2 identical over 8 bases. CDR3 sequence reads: CANRLTAGETEELFF. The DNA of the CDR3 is TGCGCCAACAGATTAACAGCGGGAGAAACCGAGGAGCTGTTTTTT.